Sequencing of this T cell receptor beta chain was carried out in a study of T cells after somatic rescue of genetic block. The method was immunoSEQ multiplex PCR; TCRdb's version includes in-frame clones alone and lacks a portion of them. The sample shows tens of thousands of clones, over 80% of them seen only once. The ends lost 4 bases at V and 3 bases at J; junction bases unmatched: 11. Per germline, CDR1 SGHRS and CDR2 YFSETQ. The CDR3 has 16 residues. This clonotype was sampled from a woman younger than 35. What was sequenced was peripheral blood mononuclear cells (PBMCs). V is TRBV5-1 and J is TRBJ2-3, with TRBD2 matching 7 bases. The CDR3 loop reads CASSHRRAGETDTQYF. For the CDR3, the DNA is TGCGCCAGCAGCCATAGGCGGGCGGGAGAAACAGATACGCAGTATTTT.